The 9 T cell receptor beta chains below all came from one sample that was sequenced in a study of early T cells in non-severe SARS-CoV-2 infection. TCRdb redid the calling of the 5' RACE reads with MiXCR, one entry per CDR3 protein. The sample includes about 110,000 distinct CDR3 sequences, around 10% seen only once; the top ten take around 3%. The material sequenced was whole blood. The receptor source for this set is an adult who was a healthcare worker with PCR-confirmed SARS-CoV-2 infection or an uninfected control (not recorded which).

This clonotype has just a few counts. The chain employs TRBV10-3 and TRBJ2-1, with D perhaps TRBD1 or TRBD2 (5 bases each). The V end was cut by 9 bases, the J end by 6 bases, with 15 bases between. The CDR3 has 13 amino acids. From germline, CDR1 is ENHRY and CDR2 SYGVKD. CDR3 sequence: CAIGDPLSNEQFF. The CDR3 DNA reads TGTGCCATAGGGGACCCACTGAGCAATGAGCAGTTCTTC.

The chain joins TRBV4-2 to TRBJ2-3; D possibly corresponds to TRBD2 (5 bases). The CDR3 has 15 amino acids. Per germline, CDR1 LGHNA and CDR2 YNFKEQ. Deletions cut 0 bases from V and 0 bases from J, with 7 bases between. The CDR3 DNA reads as TGTGCCAGCAGCCAAGAGGGCGGGAGCACAGATACGCAGTATTTT. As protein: CASSQEGGSTDTQYF.

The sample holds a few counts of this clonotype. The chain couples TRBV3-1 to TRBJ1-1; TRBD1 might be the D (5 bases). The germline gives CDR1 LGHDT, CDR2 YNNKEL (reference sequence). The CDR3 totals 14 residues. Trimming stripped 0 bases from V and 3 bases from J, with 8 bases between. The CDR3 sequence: CASSQEDSYTEAFF. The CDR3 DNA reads TGTGCCAGCAGCCAAGAAGACAGCTACACTGAAGCTTTCTTT.

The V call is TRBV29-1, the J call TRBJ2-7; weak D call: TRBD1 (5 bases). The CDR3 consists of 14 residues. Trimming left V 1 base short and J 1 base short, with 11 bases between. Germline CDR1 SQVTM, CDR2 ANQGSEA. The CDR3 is CSVEARAESYEQYF. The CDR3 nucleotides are TGCAGCGTTGAAGCCAGGGCAGAATCCTACGAGCAGTACTTC.

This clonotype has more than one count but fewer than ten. The CDR3 loop reads CATTSRDRGLDEQYF. The CDR3, as DNA: TGTGCCACCACGTCCCGGGACAGGGGTTTAGACGAGCAGTACTTC. The chain uses TRBV19 and TRBJ2-7, with 10 positions matching TRBD1. Germline V lookup: CDR1 LNHDA, CDR2 SQIVND (reference sequence). The CDR3 sequence is 15 residues long. Trimming took 10 bases from V and 5 from J; bases not matched to a gene: 14. The full variable domain, in which reference TRBV19 and TRBJ2-7 provide the parts outside the CDR3, is DGGITQSPKYLFRKEGQNVTLSCEQNLNHDAMYWYRQDPGQGLRLIYYSQIVNDFQKGDIAEGYSVSREKKESFPLTVTSAQKNPTAFYLCATTSRDRGLDEQYFGPGTRLTVT.

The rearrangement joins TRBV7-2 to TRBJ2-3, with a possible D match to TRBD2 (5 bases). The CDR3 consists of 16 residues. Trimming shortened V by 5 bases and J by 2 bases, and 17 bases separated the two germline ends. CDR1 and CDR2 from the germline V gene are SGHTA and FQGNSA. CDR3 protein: CASSAVSGISTDTQYF. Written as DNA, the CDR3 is TGTGCCAGCAGCGCCGTCTCCGGGATTTCCACAGATACGCAGTATTTT.

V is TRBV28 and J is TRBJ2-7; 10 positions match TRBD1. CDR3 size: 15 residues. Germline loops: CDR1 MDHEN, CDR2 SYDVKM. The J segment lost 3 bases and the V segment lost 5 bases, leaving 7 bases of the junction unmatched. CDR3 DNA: TGTGCCAGCAGTGAAGGGACAGGGGACTTCTACGAGCAGTACTTC. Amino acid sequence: CASSEGTGDFYEQYF.

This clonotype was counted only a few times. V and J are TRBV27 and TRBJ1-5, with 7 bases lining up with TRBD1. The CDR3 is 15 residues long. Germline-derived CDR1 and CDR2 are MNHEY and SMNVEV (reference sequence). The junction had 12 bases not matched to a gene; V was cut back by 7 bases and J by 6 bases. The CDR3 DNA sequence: TGTGCCAGCATCGAGGGGGCAGGGGGAGGTCAGCCCCAGCATTTT. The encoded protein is CASIEGAGGGQPQHF.

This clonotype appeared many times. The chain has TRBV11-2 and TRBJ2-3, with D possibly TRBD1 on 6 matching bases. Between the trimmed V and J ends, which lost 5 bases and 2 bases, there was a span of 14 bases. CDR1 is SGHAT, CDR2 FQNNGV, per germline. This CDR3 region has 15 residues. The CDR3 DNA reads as TGTGCCAGCAGCCAGCCCAGGGGATTCACAGATACGCAGTATTTT. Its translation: CASSQPRGFTDTQYF. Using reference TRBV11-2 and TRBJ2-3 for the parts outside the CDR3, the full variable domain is EAGVAQSPRYKIIEKRQSVAFWCNPISGHATLYWYQQILGQGPKLLIQFQNNGVVDDSQLPKDRFSAERLKGVDSTLKIQPAKLEDSAVYLCASSQPRGFTDTQYFGPGTRLTVL.